Listed below are T cell receptor beta chains from one sample, sequenced in a study of CD8 T cells in Susac syndrome. MiXCR, applied by TCRdb to the immunoSEQ multiplex PCR reads, yields one record per CDR3 protein. The table shows more than 150,000 distinct CDR3 sequences, with under 95% occurring only once. The sequenced material came from CD4+ T cells from PBMCs. The receptors here all came from a human donor in good health. CDR3s include the opening cysteine and the closing phenylalanine or tryptophan. Each record gives: J gene, V gene, CDR3 protein.

J gene: TRBJ1-3; V gene: TRBV6-6; CDR3 protein: CASRAGAGNTIYF
J gene: TRBJ2-2; V gene: TRBV2; CDR3 protein: CASRDTGGTGELFF
J gene: TRBJ2-3; V gene: TRBV7-2; CDR3 protein: CASSLGIASTDTQYF
J gene: TRBJ2-2; V gene: TRBV12-3/TRBV12-4; CDR3 protein: CASNKDRRNTGELFF
J gene: TRBJ1-2; V gene: TRBV18; CDR3 protein: CASSPPLRRGEGYTF
J gene: TRBJ1-4; V gene: TRBV14; CDR3 protein: CASSTSGQETLFF
J gene: TRBJ2-5; V gene: TRBV7-2; CDR3 protein: CASRQTPETQYF
J gene: TRBJ1-5; V gene: TRBV10-3; CDR3 protein: CAISEQVLNQPQHF
J gene: TRBJ2-2; V gene: TRBV6-1; CDR3 protein: CASSEPGEATGELFF
J gene: TRBJ1-5; V gene: TRBV6-2/TRBV6-3; CDR3 protein: CASSHSRDGIYNQPQHF
J gene: TRBJ2-1; V gene: TRBV25-1; CDR3 protein: CASSESNYNEQFF
J gene: TRBJ2-7; V gene: TRBV7-9; CDR3 protein: CASSFDAASGYEQYF
J gene: TRBJ1-3; V gene: TRBV6-2/TRBV6-3; CDR3 protein: CASRARDRTLSDTLFGNTIYF
J gene: TRBJ2-6; V gene: TRBV28; CDR3 protein: CASSRTSGANVLTF
J gene: TRBJ1-5; V gene: TRBV7-6; CDR3 protein: CASSSGTGGQPQHF
J gene: TRBJ1-5; V gene: TRBV20-1; CDR3 protein: CSAGGGNQPQHF
J gene: TRBJ1-2; V gene: TRBV18; CDR3 protein: CASSPLRGADYGYTF
J gene: TRBJ2-3; V gene: TRBV20-1; CDR3 protein: CSAPGSWGAEDTQYF
J gene: TRBJ2-5; V gene: TRBV3-1; CDR3 protein: CASSQGRETQYF
J gene: TRBJ1-5; V gene: TRBV4-1; CDR3 protein: CASSQDRRTMGSNQPQHF